This is a list of T cell receptor beta chains from one sample in a study of CD8 T cells in ankylosing spondylitis. MiXCR, run by TCRdb on the 5' RACE reads, gives a single entry per CDR3 protein. The data contain some 140,000 distinct CDR3 sequences, about 8% of them singletons. Sequencing input: synovial fluid, either unsorted or a sorted T cell fraction (not recorded which). These receptors all stem from a male donor with ankylosing spondylitis. CDR3s include the opening cysteine and the closing phenylalanine or tryptophan. D genes are given only for firm matches. Clone size is stated in some rows and not others, as once, few, many or a class when expanded.

TRBJ1-6 few TRBV20-1 NA TGCAGTGCCCCGGACATAAAAGGAACCTATAATTCACCCCTCCACTTT CSAPDIKGTYNSPLHF
TRBJ2-1 NA TRBV20-1 TRBD2 TGCAGTGCTAGAGATTTGGTAGCGGGCATCTACAATGAGCAGTTCTTC CSARDLVAGIYNEQFF
TRBJ2-1 NA TRBV12-3/TRBV12-4 NA TGTGCCAGCAGTTCCAGGGTTCAGGCACAACGGGAGCAGTTCTTC CASSSRVQAQREQFF
TRBJ1-2 many TRBV29-1 NA TGCAGCGTTTACAGGGCTAGTGGCTACACCTTC CSVYRASGYTF
TRBJ2-1 few TRBV6-2/TRBV6-3 TRBD2 TGTGCCAGCAGTTACTCCTCCCCTAGCGGGATCTACAATGAGCAGTTCTTC CASSYSSPSGIYNEQFF
TRBJ2-7 many TRBV14 TRBD1 TGTGCCAGCAGTCCCCTCGGGACAGGGGGCTACGAGCAGTACTTC CASSPLGTGGYEQYF
TRBJ2-3 many TRBV29-1 NA TGCAGCGCTGACGCGGGACCCCTAACAGATACGCAGTATTTT CSADAGPLTDTQYF
TRBJ1-2 many TRBV7-3 TRBD1 TGTGCCAGCAGCTTGGACAGGGAGTCGGGCTACACCTTC CASSLDRESGYTF
TRBJ2-1 NA TRBV7-8 TRBD1 TGTGCCAGCAGCTTAGCTCTCGGACAGGGGCACAATGAGCAGTTCTTC CASSLALGQGHNEQFF
TRBJ2-3 many TRBV3-1 TRBD1 TGTGCCAGCAGCCACCTGGACAGGGGTAGCACAGATACGCAGTATTTT CASSHLDRGSTDTQYF
TRBJ1-5 many TRBV5-6 NA TGTGCCAGCAGCCTAGGGGCGCCTAATCAGCCCCAGCATTTT CASSLGAPNQPQHF
TRBJ1-2 many TRBV20-1 NA TGCAGTGCTAGGTTGACAGGAGCTAACTATGGCTACACCTTC CSARLTGANYGYTF
TRBJ2-7 NA TRBV25-1 TRBD1 TGTGCCAGCAGTGAGTCCCTGATCAACCACCGGGACAGGGAGGCCTACGAGCAGTACTTC CASSESLINHRDREAYEQYF
TRBJ1-6 few TRBV5-1 NA TGCGCCAGCAGCCTACAGACTGACGGGGTTTCACCCCTCCACTTT CASSLQTDGVSPLHF